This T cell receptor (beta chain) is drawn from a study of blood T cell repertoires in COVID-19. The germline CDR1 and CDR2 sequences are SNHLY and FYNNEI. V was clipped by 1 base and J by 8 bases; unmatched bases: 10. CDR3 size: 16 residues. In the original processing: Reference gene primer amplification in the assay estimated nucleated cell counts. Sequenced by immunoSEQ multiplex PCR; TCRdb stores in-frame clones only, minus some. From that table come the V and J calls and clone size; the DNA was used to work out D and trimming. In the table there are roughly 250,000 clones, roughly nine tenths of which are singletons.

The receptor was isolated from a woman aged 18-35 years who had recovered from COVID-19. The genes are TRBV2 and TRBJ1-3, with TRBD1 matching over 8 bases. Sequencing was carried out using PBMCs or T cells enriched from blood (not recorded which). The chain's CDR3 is CASSEDIGDRGYTIYF. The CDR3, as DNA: TGTGCCAGCAGTGAAGATATTGGAGACAGGGGATACACCATATATTTT.